This T cell receptor beta chain was sequenced during a study of blood T cell repertoires in COVID-19. Sequenced by immunoSEQ multiplex PCR; TCRdb stores in-frame clones only, minus some. Seen here are approximately 220,000 clones, 70% to 90% observed once, and the top ten hold around 2.2%. The sample taken for sequencing was peripheral blood. This receptor was taken from a woman aged 45-60 years with acute or convalescent COVID-19.

The CDR3 spells CASSPASTHGTGRAYEQYF. Here the CDR3 DNA reads TGTGCCAGCTCACCAGCATCGACCCACGGGACAGGAAGGGCCTACGAGCAGTACTTC. The V gene is TRBV18, the J gene TRBJ2-7; TRBD1 agrees at 8 bases. CDR3 size: 19 residues. The V and J ends lost 2 bases and 2 bases, in that order; junction bases with no gene match: 17. The germline CDR1 and CDR2 sequences are KGHSH and LQKENI.